Below are 9 T cell receptor beta chains sequenced from a single sample in a study of blood T cell repertoires in COVID-19. The method was immunoSEQ multiplex PCR; TCRdb's version includes in-frame clones alone and lacks a portion of them. The sample consists of under 140,000 clones, 60% to 80% of them appearing once. The source material was peripheral blood. Receptors originate from a woman older than 75 with active or convalescent COVID-19.

This chain connects TRBV5-4 to TRBJ2-1, with TRBD2 matching over 14 bases. The length of the CDR3 is 16 residues. V trimming: 4 bases; J trimming: 8 bases; junction bases outside the gene matches: 8. Germline V gene sequence: CDR1 SGHNT, CDR2 YYREEE (reference sequence). The CDR3 loop is CASSLGTSGRRDEQFF. The DNA for the CDR3 is TGTGCCAGCAGCCTCGGGACTAGCGGGAGAAGGGATGAGCAGTTCTTC.

The chain links TRBV5-1 to TRBJ2-5; possible D gene TRBD2, 6 bases. The CDR3 runs to 15 residues. Trimming pared 2 bases from V and 5 bases from J, leaving 16 bases between. Germline V gene lookup returns CDR1 SGHRS and CDR2 YFSETQ. Here the CDR3 DNA reads TGCGCCAGCAGCTTTCGGGTCGAAGGAGGGGAGACCCAGTACTTC. Translated: CASSFRVEGGETQYF.

V and J are TRBV27 and TRBJ2-7; possible D gene TRBD1, 5 bases. The ends were cut back, 0 bases at V and 4 bases at J, with 13 bases in the middle. The CDR3 extends over 15 amino acids. CDR1 is MNHEY, CDR2 SMNVEV, per germline (reference sequence). Written as DNA, the CDR3 is TGTGCCAGCAGTTTATCTGGCAGGGCAAATTACGAGCAGTACTTC. This encodes CASSLSGRANYEQYF.

V usage is TRBV6-5 and J usage is TRBJ2-1, with D possibly TRBD2 on 6 matching bases. V was pared by 6 bases and J by 5 bases, with 14 bases between. Germline loops: CDR1 MNHEY, CDR2 SVGAGI. This CDR3 comprises 14 residues. The CDR3 loop is CASRPWGEDNEQFF. In DNA, the CDR3 is TGTGCCAGCAGGCCTTGGGGGGAGGACAATGAGCAGTTCTTC.

V usage is TRBV11-1 and J usage is TRBJ1-6; no definite D call. Per the germline V gene, CDR1 is SGHAT and CDR2 is FQDESV (reference sequence). The germline V and J ends were trimmed by 3 bases and 7 bases, with 7 bases remaining between them. The CDR3 totals 13 residues. The CDR3 DNA is TGTGCCAGCAGCTTGGAGAGAAATTCACCCCTCCACTTT. It is translated as CASSLERNSPLHF.

The chain employs TRBV3-1 (or the pseudogene TRBV3-2) and TRBJ1-4; tentative D call: TRBD1 (6 bases). The CDR3 contains 12 residues. Germline CDR1 LGHDT, CDR2 YNNKEL (reference sequence). V lost 4 bases and J lost 8, with 8 bases in between. The CDR3 is CASSLTGEKLFF. The CDR3 coding sequence is TGTGCCAGCAGCCTAACAGGGGAAAAACTGTTTTTT.

This chain joins TRBV6-5 and TRBJ1-1, with no clear D. Trimming removed 5 bases from V and 1 base from J, with 8 bases in between. This CDR3 region has 13 residues. Germline CDR1 reads MNHEY; CDR2 reads SVGAGI. The CDR3 sequence: CASSIQPNTEAFF. The CDR3 coding sequence is TGTGCCAGCAGTATACAGCCGAACACTGAAGCTTTCTTT.

J is TRBJ2-3 and V is TRBV5-1; unclear D gene. This CDR3 comprises 13 residues. Deletions cut 4 bases from V and 0 bases from J, with 6 bases between. Germline loops: CDR1 SGHRS, CDR2 YFSETQ. The CDR3 region has the DNA TGCGCCAGCAGCCAGACTAGCACAGATACGCAGTATTTT. It encodes CASSQTSTDTQYF.

The rearrangement links TRBV30 to TRBJ1-5; possibly TRBD1 for D (5 bases). The CDR3 length is 14 residues. V was trimmed by 1 base and J by 5 bases, leaving 12 bases between them. CDR1 is GTSNPN and CDR2 is SVGIG in the germline V gene (reference sequence). The CDR3 here is CAWSGGRGDQPQHF. For the CDR3, the DNA is TGTGCCTGGAGTGGGGGCCGCGGAGATCAGCCCCAGCATTTT.